The 18 T cell receptor beta chains below come from one sample, sequenced in a study of OX40 agonist ivuxolimab in advanced cancers. The repertoire was sequenced with immunoSEQ multiplex PCR; TCRdb's copy has only in-frame clones and lacks some. The table shows fewer than 40,000 clones, with 81% occurring only once. The source was CD4+ or CD8+ T cells sorted from blood, collected in a trial of the OX40 agonist ivuxolimab. The receptors here all came from an adult with an advanced solid tumor such as melanoma, head and neck, liver or kidney cancer.

By share, this clone ranks as medium-sized. V is TRBV29-1 and J is TRBJ2-3; 10 bases are shared with TRBD2. Germline lookup yields CDR1 SQVTM and CDR2 ANQGSEA. V lost 6 bases and J lost 2; bases outside the gene matches: 5. This CDR3 has 14 amino acids. For the CDR3, the DNA is TGCAGCGTCGTTAGCGGGAGGAACACAGATACGCAGTATTTT. As protein: CSVVSGRNTDTQYF.

The chain recombines TRBV7-2 with TRBJ1-1; 7 nucleotides agree with TRBD1. Germline loops: CDR1 SGHTA, CDR2 FQGNSA. V lost 2 bases to trimming and J lost 4 bases; unmatched junction nucleotides: 4. This CDR3 region has 14 residues. The CDR3: CASSLQAGGTEAFF. CDR3 nucleotides: TGTGCCAGCAGCTTACAAGCAGGGGGCACTGAAGCTTTCTTT.

This clone was recorded a few times. An end of the junction does not agree with germline; a read error may underlie this. This sequence joins TRBV7-2 and TRBJ1-1, with D uncertain. The CDR3 runs 15 residues. Looked up from germline, CDR1 is SGHTA and CDR2 is FQGNSA. CDR3 sequence: CASSLAGNQVGEAFF. The CDR3 coding sequence is TGTGCCAGCAGCCTAGCCGGGAACCAGGTGGGTGAAGCTTTCTTT.

This clone is a singleton in its sample. V gene TRBV7-9 combines with J gene TRBJ2-7; 7 nucleotides align to TRBD1. This CDR3 is built from 15 residues. J was trimmed by 1 base and V by 1 base; bases with no gene match: 4. Looked up from germline, CDR1 is SEHNR and CDR2 is FQNEAQ (reference sequence). The CDR3 DNA follows: TGTGCCAGCAGCTTAGGGGACAGCCGATCCTACGAGCAGTACTTC. It translates to CASSLGDSRSYEQYF.

This clone appeared a few times. This chain links TRBV4-3 with TRBJ2-7, with D hard to call. Trimming shortened V by 0 bases and J by 3 bases, and 15 bases separated the two germline ends. The length of the CDR3 is 16 residues. The germline CDR1 and CDR2 sequences are LGHNA and YSLEER. CDR3 in DNA: TGCGCCAGCAGCCAAGATTATAGGTCGCTAGACTACGAGCAGTACTTC. Its protein is CASSQDYRSLDYEQYF.

The CDR3 sequence is CASSGTGIGGGYTF. The CDR3 DNA sequence: TGTGCCAGCAGTGGGACAGGGATTGGAGGTGGCTACACCTTC. The V and J genes are TRBV6-1 and TRBJ1-2; TRBD1 agrees at 8 bases. The CDR3 has 14 residues. Germline CDR1 reads MNHNS; CDR2 reads SASEGT. V lost 4 bases and J lost 7; bases outside the gene matches: 8.

This clone has more than one count but fewer than ten. Other DNA sequences in this sample translate to the same CDR3. The V gene is TRBV2, the J gene TRBJ1-2; D call uncertain. The CDR3 is 13 residues long. Germline V CDR1 and CDR2: SNHLY, FYNNEI. The V end lost 3 bases, the J end lost 4 bases, and 9 bases lay between the germline ends. This chain's CDR3 is CASSDAAAYGYTF. CDR3 nucleotide sequence: TGTGCCAGCAGTGATGCGGCAGCCTATGGCTACACCTTC.

The chain has TRBV10-2 and TRBJ2-7; weak D call: TRBD2 (6 bases). The CDR3 is 14 residues long. Deletions cut 7 bases from V and 4 bases from J, with 17 bases between. CDR1 is WSHSY and CDR2 is SAAADI in the germline V gene. CDR3 amino acids: CASNIGRSLYEQYF. The CDR3, as DNA: TGCGCCAGCAATATCGGGAGATCCCTATACGAGCAGTACTTC.

The chain has TRBV6-1 and TRBJ1-5; D is uncertain. In germline, CDR1 is MNHNS, CDR2 SASEGT. CDR3 length: 13 residues. V was trimmed by 2 bases and J by 5 bases, leaving 7 bases between them. The DNA for the CDR3 is TGTGCCAGCAGTGAAAAAGGTTATCAGCCCCAGCATTTT. Translation gives CASSEKGYQPQHF.

This chain uses TRBV29-1 with TRBJ1-2; D remains ambiguous. Trimming shortened V by 6 bases and J by 6 bases, and 14 bases separated the two germline ends. CDR1 and CDR2 (germline): SQVTM, ANQGSEA. The CDR3 runs to 12 residues. The CDR3 protein is CSVPDTSNGYTF. The CDR3 DNA reads TGCAGCGTCCCCGACACGTCCAATGGCTACACCTTC.

CDR3 region: CASSSEGRSEAFF. The CDR3 bases are TGTGCCAGCAGCTCCGAAGGGAGATCTGAAGCTTTCTTT. The chain is built from TRBV7-9 and TRBJ1-1; D not resolved. Germline V gene lookup returns CDR1 SEHNR and CDR2 FQNEAQ (reference sequence). V lost 4 bases to trimming and J lost 6 bases, with 12 bases between them. The CDR3 consists of 13 residues.

The V call is TRBV9, the J call TRBJ1-3; D gene uncertain. Trimming stripped 3 bases from V and 0 bases from J, with 16 bases between. Germline assignment: CDR1 SGDLS and CDR2 YYNGEE. The length of the CDR3 is 17 residues. The CDR3 sequence: CASSAGRQWVSGNTIYF. The CDR3 nucleotides read TGTGCCAGCAGCGCCGGGCGGCAGTGGGTCTCTGGAAACACCATATATTTT.

The chain recombines TRBV15 with TRBJ1-2; 7 nucleotides align to TRBD1. CDR1 is LNHNV and CDR2 is YYDKDF in the germline V gene (reference sequence). The CDR3 runs 15 residues. The V and J ends lost 1 base and 2 bases, in that order; junction bases with no gene match: 4. The CDR3 DNA reads as TGTGCCACCAGCAGAGGACAGGGCGTAAACTATGGCTACACCTTC. Its protein product is CATSRGQGVNYGYTF.

This clone was observed once. J is TRBJ1-2 and V is TRBV27, with D unclear. V lost 2 bases, J lost 8 bases, and 15 bases lay in between. The CDR3 extends over 14 amino acids. Per germline, CDR1 MNHEY and CDR2 SMNVEV (reference sequence). This chain's CDR3 is CASSLTLNFMGYTF. In nucleotides, the CDR3 is TGTGCCAGCAGTTTAACTTTGAATTTCATGGGCTACACCTTC.

The V and J genes are TRBV9 and TRBJ1-1; D not resolved. The length of the CDR3 is 14 residues. Per germline, CDR1 SGDLS and CDR2 YYNGEE. V was trimmed by 0 bases and J by 1 base, leaving 7 bases between them. CDR3 DNA sequence: TGTGCCAGCAGCGTAGCCAACAGGAACACTGAAGCTTTCTTT. Protein: CASSVANRNTEAFF.

The chain joins TRBV5-4 to TRBJ1-6; a weak D match, TRBD1 (5 bases). Trimming removed 5 bases at V and 6 bases at J, with 18 bases between. There are 16 residues in the CDR3. CDR1 SGHNT and CDR2 YYREEE come from the germline V gene (reference sequence). The CDR3 DNA reads TGTGCCAGCAGTTTCGGGGGGACCGTGTTTAATTCACCCCTCCACTTT. It specifies CASSFGGTVFNSPLHF.

The J gene is TRBJ1-2, the V gene TRBV6-5; a possible D gene is TRBD1 (5 bases). V was clipped by 10 bases and J by 2 bases, with 11 bases between them. Germline V gene sequence: CDR1 MNHEY, CDR2 SVGAGI. The CDR3 has 12 amino acids. CDR3 coding DNA: TGTGCCACACGCAACAGGAACTATGGCTACACCTTC. Protein sequence: CATRNRNYGYTF.

The gene calls are TRBV7-9 and TRBJ1-1, with D uncertain. The germline V gene has CDR1 SEHNR and CDR2 FQNEAQ (reference sequence). The CDR3 consists of 14 residues. Trimming left V 1 base short and J 0 bases short, with 6 bases between. The CDR3 spells CASSLVPVNTEAFF. The CDR3, as DNA: TGTGCCAGCAGCTTAGTGCCAGTGAACACTGAAGCTTTCTTT.